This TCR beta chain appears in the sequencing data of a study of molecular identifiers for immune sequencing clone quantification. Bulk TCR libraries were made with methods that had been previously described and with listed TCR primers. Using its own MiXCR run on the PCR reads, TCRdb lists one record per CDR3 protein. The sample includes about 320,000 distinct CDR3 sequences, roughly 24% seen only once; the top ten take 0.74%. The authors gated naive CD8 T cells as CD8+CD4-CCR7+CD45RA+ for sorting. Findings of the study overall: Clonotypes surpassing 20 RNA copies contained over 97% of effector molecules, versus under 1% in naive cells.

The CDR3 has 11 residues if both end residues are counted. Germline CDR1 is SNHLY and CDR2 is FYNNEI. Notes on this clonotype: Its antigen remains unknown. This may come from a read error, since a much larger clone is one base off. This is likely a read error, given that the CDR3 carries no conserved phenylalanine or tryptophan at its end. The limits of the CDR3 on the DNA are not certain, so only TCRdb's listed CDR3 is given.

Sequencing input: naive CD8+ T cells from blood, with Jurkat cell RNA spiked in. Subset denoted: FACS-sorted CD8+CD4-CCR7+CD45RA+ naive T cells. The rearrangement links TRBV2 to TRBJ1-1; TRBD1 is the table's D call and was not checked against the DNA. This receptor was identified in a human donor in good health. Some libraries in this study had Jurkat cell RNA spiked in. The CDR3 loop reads CASSEVPGGGS.